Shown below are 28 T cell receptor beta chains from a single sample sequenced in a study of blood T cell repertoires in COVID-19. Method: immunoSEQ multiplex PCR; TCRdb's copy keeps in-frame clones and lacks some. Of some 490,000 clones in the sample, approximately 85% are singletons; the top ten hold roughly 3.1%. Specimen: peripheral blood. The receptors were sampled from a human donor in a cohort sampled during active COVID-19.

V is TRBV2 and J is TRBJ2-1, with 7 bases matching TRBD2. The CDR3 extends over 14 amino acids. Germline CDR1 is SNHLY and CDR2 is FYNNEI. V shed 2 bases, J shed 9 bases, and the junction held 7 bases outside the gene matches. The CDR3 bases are TGTGCCAGCAGTGAATTGGCGGGAGTAGGTGAGCAGTTCTTC. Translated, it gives CASSELAGVGEQFF.

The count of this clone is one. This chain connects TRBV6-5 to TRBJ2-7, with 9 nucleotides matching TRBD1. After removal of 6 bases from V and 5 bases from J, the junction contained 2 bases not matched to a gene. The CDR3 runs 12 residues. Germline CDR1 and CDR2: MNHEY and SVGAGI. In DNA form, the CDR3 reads TGTGCCAGCAGGACAGGGGGACACGAGCAGTACTTC. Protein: CASRTGGHEQYF.

The CDR3 spells CASSQGDGQTGNTIYF. The CDR3 DNA reads TGCGCCAGCAGCCAAGGGGACGGACAGACTGGAAACACCATATATTTT. This sequence joins TRBV4-1 and TRBJ1-3; a possible D gene is TRBD1 (6 bases). Trimming cost V 1 base and J 2 bases, with 12 bases left between them. The CDR3 extends over 16 amino acids. The germline CDR1 and CDR2 sequences are MGHRA and YSYEKL.

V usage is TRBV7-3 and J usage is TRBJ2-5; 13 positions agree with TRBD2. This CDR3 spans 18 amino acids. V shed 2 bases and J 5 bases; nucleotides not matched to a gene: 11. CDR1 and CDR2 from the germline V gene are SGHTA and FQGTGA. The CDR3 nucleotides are TGTGCCAGCAGCTTATTACCCGGGGGACTAGCGGGAATCGAGACCCAGTACTTC. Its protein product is CASSLLPGGLAGIETQYF.

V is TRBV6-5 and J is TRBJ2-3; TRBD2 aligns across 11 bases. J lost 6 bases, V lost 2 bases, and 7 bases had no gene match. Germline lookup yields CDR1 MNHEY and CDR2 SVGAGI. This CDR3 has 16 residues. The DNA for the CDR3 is TGTGCCAGCAGTTACAAAAGGGCTAGCGGGAGGGATACGCAGTATTTT. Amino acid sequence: CASSYKRASGRDTQYF.

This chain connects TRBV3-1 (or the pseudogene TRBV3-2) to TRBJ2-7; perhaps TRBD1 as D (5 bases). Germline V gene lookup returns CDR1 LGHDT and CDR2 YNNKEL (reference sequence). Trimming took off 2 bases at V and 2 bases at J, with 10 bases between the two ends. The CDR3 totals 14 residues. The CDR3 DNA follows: TGTGCCAGCAGCCAAAAGGGGTTTACCTACGAGCAGTACTTC. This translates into CASSQKGFTYEQYF.

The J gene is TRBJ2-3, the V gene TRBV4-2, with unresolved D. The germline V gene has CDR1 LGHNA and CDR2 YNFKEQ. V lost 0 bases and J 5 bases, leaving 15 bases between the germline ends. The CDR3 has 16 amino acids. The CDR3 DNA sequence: TGTGCCAGCAGCCAAGAGCCCGCTGACCGCGGAGATACGCAGTATTTT. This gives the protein CASSQEPADRGDTQYF.

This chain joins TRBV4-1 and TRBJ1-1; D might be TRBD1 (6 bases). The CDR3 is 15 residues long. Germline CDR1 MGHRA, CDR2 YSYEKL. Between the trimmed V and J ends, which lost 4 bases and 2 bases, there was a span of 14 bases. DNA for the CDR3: TGCGCCAGCAGCCCCTCCGGGACAACCAACACTGAAGCTTTCTTT. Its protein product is CASSPSGTTNTEAFF.

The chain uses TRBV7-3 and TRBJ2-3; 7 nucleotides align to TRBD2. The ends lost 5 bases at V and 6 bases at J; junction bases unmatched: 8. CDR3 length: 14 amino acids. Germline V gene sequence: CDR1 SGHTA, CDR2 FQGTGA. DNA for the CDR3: TGTGCCAGCAGCAAAGGACTAGACGCGGATACGCAGTATTTT. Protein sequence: CASSKGLDADTQYF. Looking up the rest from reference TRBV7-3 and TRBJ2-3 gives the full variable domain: GAGVSQTPSNKVTEKGKYVELRCDPISGHTALYWYRQSLGQGPEFLIYFQGTGAADDSGLPNDRFFAVRPEGSVSTLKIQRTERGDSAVYLCASSKGLDADTQYFGPGTRLTVL.

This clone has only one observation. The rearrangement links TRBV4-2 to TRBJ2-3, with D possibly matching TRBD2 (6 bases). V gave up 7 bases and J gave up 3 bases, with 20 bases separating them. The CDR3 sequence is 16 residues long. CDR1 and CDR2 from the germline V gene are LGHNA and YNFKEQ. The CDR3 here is CASNMMRGPGTDTQYF. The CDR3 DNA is TGTGCCAGCAATATGATGCGGGGTCCAGGGACAGATACGCAGTATTTT.

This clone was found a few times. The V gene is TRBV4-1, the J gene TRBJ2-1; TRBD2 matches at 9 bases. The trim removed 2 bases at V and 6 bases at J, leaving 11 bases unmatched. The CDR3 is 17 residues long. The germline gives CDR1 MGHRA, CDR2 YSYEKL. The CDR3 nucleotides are TGCGCCAGCAGCCAAACCGGGACTAGCTGGATGGGCAATGAGCAGTTCTTC. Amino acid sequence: CASSQTGTSWMGNEQFF.

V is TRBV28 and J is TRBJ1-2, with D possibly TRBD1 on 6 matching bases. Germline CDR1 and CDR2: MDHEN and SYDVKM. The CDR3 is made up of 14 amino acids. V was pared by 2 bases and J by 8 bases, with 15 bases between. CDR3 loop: CASSLQGPGGGYTF. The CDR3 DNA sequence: TGTGCCAGCAGTTTACAGGGGCCGGGCGGAGGCTACACCTTC.

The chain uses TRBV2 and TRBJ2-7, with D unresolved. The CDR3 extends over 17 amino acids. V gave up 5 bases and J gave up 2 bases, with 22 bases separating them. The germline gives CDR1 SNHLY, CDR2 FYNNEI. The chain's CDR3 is CASSSAERPLITYEQYF. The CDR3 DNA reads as TGTGCCAGCAGTTCGGCGGAACGACCTTTAATTACCTACGAGCAGTACTTC.

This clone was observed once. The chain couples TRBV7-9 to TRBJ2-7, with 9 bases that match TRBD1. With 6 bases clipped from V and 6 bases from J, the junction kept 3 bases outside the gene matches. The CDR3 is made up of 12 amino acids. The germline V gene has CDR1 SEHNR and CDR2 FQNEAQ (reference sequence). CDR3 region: CASRLDRGEQYF. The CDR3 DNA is TGTGCCAGCAGGTTGGACAGGGGCGAGCAGTACTTC.

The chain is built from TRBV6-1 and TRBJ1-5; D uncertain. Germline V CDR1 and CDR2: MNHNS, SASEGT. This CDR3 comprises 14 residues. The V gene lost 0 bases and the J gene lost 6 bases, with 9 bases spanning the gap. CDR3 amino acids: CASSEAAGTQPQHF. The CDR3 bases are TGTGCCAGCAGTGAAGCTGCGGGTACTCAGCCCCAGCATTTT.

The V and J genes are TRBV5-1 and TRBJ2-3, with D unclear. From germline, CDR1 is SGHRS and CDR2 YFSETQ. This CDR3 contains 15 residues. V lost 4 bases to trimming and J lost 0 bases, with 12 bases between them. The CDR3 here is CASSLETRSTDTQYF. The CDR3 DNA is TGCGCCAGCAGCCTCGAGACTCGGAGCACAGATACGCAGTATTTT.

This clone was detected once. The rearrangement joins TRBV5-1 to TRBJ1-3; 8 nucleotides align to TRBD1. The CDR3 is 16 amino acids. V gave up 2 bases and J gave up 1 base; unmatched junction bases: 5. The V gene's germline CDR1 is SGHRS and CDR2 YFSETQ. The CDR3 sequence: CASSLFQGASGNTIYF. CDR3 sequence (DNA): TGCGCCAGCAGCTTATTTCAGGGGGCATCTGGAAACACCATATATTTT.

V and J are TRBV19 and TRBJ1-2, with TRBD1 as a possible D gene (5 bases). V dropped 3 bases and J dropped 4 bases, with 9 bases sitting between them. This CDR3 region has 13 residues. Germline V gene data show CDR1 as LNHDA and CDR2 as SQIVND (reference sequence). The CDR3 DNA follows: TGTGCCAGTAGTATCTCCGGGGGCTATGGCTACACCTTC. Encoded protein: CASSISGGYGYTF.

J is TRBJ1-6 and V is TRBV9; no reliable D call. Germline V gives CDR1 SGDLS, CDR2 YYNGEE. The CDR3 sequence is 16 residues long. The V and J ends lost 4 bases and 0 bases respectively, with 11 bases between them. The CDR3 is CASSLESDSYNSPLHF. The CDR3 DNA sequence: TGTGCCAGCAGCCTAGAGAGCGACTCCTATAATTCACCCCTCCACTTT.

The CDR3 here is CASSQVALQETQYF. The CDR3 DNA reads as TGCGCCAGCAGCCAAGTTGCCCTACAAGAGACCCAGTACTTC. V usage is TRBV4-3 and J usage is TRBJ2-5; no clear D. This CDR3 region has 14 residues. V lost 1 base to trimming and J lost 2 bases, with 8 bases between them. Germline assignment: CDR1 LGHNA and CDR2 YSLEER.

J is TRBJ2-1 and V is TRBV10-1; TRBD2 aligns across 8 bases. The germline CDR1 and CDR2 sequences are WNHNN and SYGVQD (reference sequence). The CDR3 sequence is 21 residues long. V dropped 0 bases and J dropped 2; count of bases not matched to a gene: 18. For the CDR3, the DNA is TGCGCCAGCAGTGAGTCGGGTCGGGCGGGAGGACTACAGCGAACCTACAATGAGCAGTTCTTC. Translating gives CASSESGRAGGLQRTYNEQFF.

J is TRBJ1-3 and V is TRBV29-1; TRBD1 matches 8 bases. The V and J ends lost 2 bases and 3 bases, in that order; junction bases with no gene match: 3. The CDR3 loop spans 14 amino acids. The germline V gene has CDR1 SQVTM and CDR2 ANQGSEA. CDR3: CSVEQGAGGNTIYF. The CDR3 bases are TGCAGCGTTGAACAGGGGGCTGGTGGAAACACCATATATTTT.

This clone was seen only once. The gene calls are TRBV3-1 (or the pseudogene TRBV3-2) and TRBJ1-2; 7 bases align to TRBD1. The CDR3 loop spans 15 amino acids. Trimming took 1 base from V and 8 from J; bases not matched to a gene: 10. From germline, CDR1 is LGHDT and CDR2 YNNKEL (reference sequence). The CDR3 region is CASSQAGGRGFGYTF. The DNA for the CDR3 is TGTGCCAGCAGCCAAGCTGGAGGCAGGGGGTTCGGCTACACCTTC.

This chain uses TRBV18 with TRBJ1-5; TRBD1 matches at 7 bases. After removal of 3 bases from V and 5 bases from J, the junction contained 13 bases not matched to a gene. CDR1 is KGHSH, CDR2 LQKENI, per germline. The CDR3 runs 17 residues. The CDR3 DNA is TGTGCCAGCTCACCGTCAAAGACCCCAGGGGGAGATCAGCCCCAGCATTTT. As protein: CASSPSKTPGGDQPQHF.

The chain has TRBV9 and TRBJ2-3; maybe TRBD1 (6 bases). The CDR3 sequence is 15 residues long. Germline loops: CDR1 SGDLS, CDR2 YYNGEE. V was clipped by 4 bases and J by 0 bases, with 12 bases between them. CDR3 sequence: CASSPGHASTDTQYF. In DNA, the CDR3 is TGTGCCAGCAGCCCGGGACACGCTAGCACAGATACGCAGTATTTT. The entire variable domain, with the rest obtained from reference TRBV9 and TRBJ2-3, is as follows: DSGVTQTPKHLITATGQRVTLRCSPRSGDLSVYWYQQSLDQGLQFLIQYYNGEERAKGNILERFSAQQFPDLHSELNLSSLELGDSALYFCASSPGHASTDTQYFGPGTRLTVL.

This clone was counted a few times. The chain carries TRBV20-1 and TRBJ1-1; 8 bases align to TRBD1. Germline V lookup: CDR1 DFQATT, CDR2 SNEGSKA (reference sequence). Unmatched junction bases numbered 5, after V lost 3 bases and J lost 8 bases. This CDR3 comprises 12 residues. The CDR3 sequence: CSASIRDREAFF. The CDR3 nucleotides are TGCAGTGCTAGTATCCGGGACAGGGAAGCTTTCTTT.

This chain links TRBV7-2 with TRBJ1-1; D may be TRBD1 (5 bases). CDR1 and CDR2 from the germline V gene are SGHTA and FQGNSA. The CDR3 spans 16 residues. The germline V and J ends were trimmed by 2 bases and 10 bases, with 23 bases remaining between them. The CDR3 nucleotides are TGTGCCAGCAGCTTAAGGGCCAGGGTAATAAATAATGGAGCTTTCTTT. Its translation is CASSLRARVINNGAFF.

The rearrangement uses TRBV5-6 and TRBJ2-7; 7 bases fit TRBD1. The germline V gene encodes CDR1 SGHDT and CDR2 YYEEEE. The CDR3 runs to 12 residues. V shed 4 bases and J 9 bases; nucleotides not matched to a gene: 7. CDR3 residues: CASSQTGLWQYF. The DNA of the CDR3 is TGTGCCAGCAGCCAGACAGGGCTATGGCAGTACTTC. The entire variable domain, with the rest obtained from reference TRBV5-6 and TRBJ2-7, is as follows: DAGVTQSPTHLIKTRGQQVTLRCSPKSGHDTVSWYQQALGQGPQFIFQYYEEEERQRGNFPDRFSGHQFPNYSSELNVNALLLGDSALYLCASSQTGLWQYFGPGTRLTVT.